These 24 T cell receptor beta chains were all obtained from the same sample, sequenced in a study of control samples from healthy donors and cancer patients. The repertoire was sequenced with immunoSEQ multiplex PCR; TCRdb's copy has only in-frame clones and lacks some. The repertoire consists of more than 95,000 clones, with roughly four fifths occurring once and the leading ten covering approximately 13%. Source material: blood. The receptor set was obtained from a woman in her fifties or sixties in good health.

The rearrangement links TRBV30 to TRBJ2-3; D is ambiguous. From germline, CDR1 is GTSNPN and CDR2 SVGIG (reference sequence). With 1 base removed from V and 4 bases from J, the gap between germline ends came to 12 bases. This CDR3 is 14 amino acids long. CDR3 nucleotides: TGTGCCTGGAGTGGACTCCCCCGCCCAGATACGCAGTATTTT. Translation gives CAWSGLPRPDTQYF.

V is TRBV7-9 and J is TRBJ2-1; 10 positions agree with TRBD1. The CDR3 has 17 amino acids. The junction had 6 bases not matched to a gene; V was cut back by 1 base and J by 3 bases. Per the germline V gene, CDR1 is SEHNR and CDR2 is FQNEAQ (reference sequence). CDR3 in amino acids: CASSLGTGGEGYNEQFF. CDR3 in DNA: TGTGCCAGCAGCTTAGGGACAGGGGGAGAGGGCTACAATGAGCAGTTCTTC.

V and J are TRBV7-2 and TRBJ1-5; D call uncertain. Deletions cut 5 bases from V and 5 bases from J, with 10 bases between. The CDR3 totals 13 residues. The germline CDR1 and CDR2 sequences are SGHTA and FQGNSA. Here the CDR3 reads CASSPRRDQPQHF. In DNA, the CDR3 is TGTGCCAGCAGCCCAAGGAGGGATCAGCCCCAGCATTTT.

The gene calls are TRBV27 and TRBJ2-5; 12 positions agree with TRBD2. The germline CDR1 and CDR2 sequences are MNHEY and SMNVEV (reference sequence). The V segment lost 4 bases and the J segment 9 bases; nucleotides outside the gene matches: 15. The length of the CDR3 is 17 residues. The CDR3 region has the DNA TGTGCCAGCAGTTCTCGGCTAGCGGGAGGGAACCGTGAGCCCCAGTACTTC. Amino acids: CASSSRLAGGNREPQYF.

The chain has TRBV19 and TRBJ1-1; D is unclear. The CDR3 consists of 14 residues. Trimming took off 4 bases at V and 3 bases at J, with 12 bases between the two ends. Looked up from germline, CDR1 is LNHDA and CDR2 is SQIVND (reference sequence). In nucleotides, the CDR3 is TGTGCCAGTAGTACAAACAGTTACCACACTGAAGCTTTCTTT. Translating gives CASSTNSYHTEAFF.

The rearrangement joins TRBV19 to TRBJ2-2, with 11 positions matching TRBD2. After removal of 4 bases from V and 0 bases from J, the junction contained 10 bases not matched to a gene. Germline V gene lookup returns CDR1 LNHDA and CDR2 SQIVND (reference sequence). CDR3 length equals 19 residues. CDR3 nucleotide sequence: TGTGCCAGTAGTACTTTGACTAGCGGGGAAATCCCGAACACCGGGGAGCTGTTTTTT. Translated: CASSTLTSGEIPNTGELFF.

Notes on this clone: The junction and the germline gene differ at one end; a read error may be behind it. This chain links TRBV15 with TRBJ2-2; D might be TRBD2 (5 bases). The CDR3 loop spans 15 amino acids. The germline V gene encodes CDR1 LNHNV and CDR2 YYDKDF (reference sequence). The CDR3 DNA sequence: TGTGCCACCAGTAGAGAACCACTAGTTCCGGGGGAGCTGTTTTTT. Residues: CATSREPLVPGELFF. The full variable domain, with the rest looked up from reference TRBV15 and TRBJ2-2, is DAMVIQNPRYQVTQFGKPVTLSCSQTLNHNVMYWYQQKSSQAPKLLFHYYDKDFNNEADTPDNFQSRRPNTSFCFLDIRSPGLGDTAMYLCATSREPLVPGELFFGEGSRLTVL.

This chain connects TRBV7-2 to TRBJ1-1, with a weak D call TRBD1 (5 bases). The CDR3 runs 14 residues. V lost 4 bases to trimming and J lost 1 base, with 10 bases between them. Germline-derived CDR1 and CDR2 are SGHTA and FQGNSA. This CDR3 is CASSWDGENTEAFF. CDR3 coding DNA: TGTGCCAGCAGCTGGGACGGTGAGAACACTGAAGCTTTCTTT. The whole variable domain, filled in from reference TRBV7-2 and TRBJ1-1, reads GAGVSQSPSNKVTEKGKDVELRCDPISGHTALYWYRQSLGQGLEFLIYFQGNSAPDKSGLPSDRFSAERTGGSVSTLTIQRTQQEDSAVYLCASSWDGENTEAFFGQGTRLTVV.

V usage is TRBV27 and J usage is TRBJ2-6, with D unclear. V was cut by 1 base and J by 0 bases, with 7 bases left in between. Germline V CDR1 and CDR2: MNHEY, SMNVEV (reference sequence). This CDR3 comprises 16 residues. This CDR3 is CASSLWGGSGANVLTF. The CDR3 DNA follows: TGTGCCAGCAGTTTATGGGGTGGCTCTGGGGCCAACGTCCTGACTTTC.

The V call is TRBV20-1, the J call TRBJ1-3; D gene uncertain. Germline V gene sequence: CDR1 DFQATT, CDR2 SNEGSKA (reference sequence). With 6 bases removed from V and 7 bases from J, the gap between germline ends came to 10 bases. The CDR3 runs to 11 residues. The CDR3: CSAPSGNTIYF. The CDR3 coding sequence is TGCAGTGCCCCAAGTGGGAACACCATATATTTT.

The rearrangement joins TRBV27 to TRBJ1-6; 8 positions agree with TRBD1. The junction had 6 bases not matched to a gene; V was cut back by 3 bases and J by 2 bases. This CDR3 contains 17 residues. Germline V gene sequence: CDR1 MNHEY, CDR2 SMNVEV (reference sequence). CDR3 protein: CASSFPDRGAYNSPLHF. In DNA form, the CDR3 reads TGTGCCAGCAGTTTTCCTGACAGGGGAGCCTATAATTCACCCCTCCACTTT.

The sample holds a few counts of this clone. The chain is built from TRBV7-2 and TRBJ2-7; 7 nucleotides agree with TRBD1. With V trimmed by 3 bases and J by 3 bases, 5 bases remained unmatched. This CDR3 contains 14 residues. The germline V gene has CDR1 SGHTA and CDR2 FQGNSA. The CDR3 DNA reads as TGTGCCAGCAGCTTGGGCAGGGGGAACTACGAGCAGTACTTC. Its protein is CASSLGRGNYEQYF. Full variable domain (remainder filled in from reference TRBV7-2 and TRBJ2-7): GAGVSQSPSNKVTEKGKDVELRCDPISGHTALYWYRQSLGQGLEFLIYFQGNSAPDKSGLPSDRFSAERTGGSVSTLTIQRTQQEDSAVYLCASSLGRGNYEQYFGPGTRLTVT.

The chain couples TRBV2 to TRBJ1-1, with TRBD1 matching over 7 bases. The germline gives CDR1 SNHLY, CDR2 FYNNEI. Losses at the gene ends were 6 bases for V and 1 base for J; bases not matched to a gene: 8. The CDR3 runs 15 residues. The CDR3 protein is CASRTGWTGNTEAFF. For the CDR3, the DNA is TGTGCCAGCAGAACCGGTTGGACAGGGAACACTGAAGCTTTCTTT.

The V and J genes are TRBV6-2 or TRBV6-3 and TRBJ2-3; 9 positions agree with TRBD2. The CDR3 is made up of 15 amino acids. CDR1 is MNHEY, CDR2 SVGEGT, per germline. V was clipped by 4 bases and J by 6 bases; unmatched bases: 8. Here the CDR3 reads CASSLLAGNVDTQYF. DNA for the CDR3: TGTGCCAGCAGTTTACTAGCGGGTAACGTGGATACGCAGTATTTT.

The CDR3 DNA follows: TGTGCCAGCAGCCCAGCTAATGAAAAACTGTTTTTT. Residues: CASSPANEKLFF. V and J are TRBV2 and TRBJ1-4, with unresolved D. This CDR3 comprises 12 residues. Trimming pared 6 bases from V and 3 bases from J, leaving 5 bases between. The germline gives CDR1 SNHLY, CDR2 FYNNEI.

The chain links TRBV18 to TRBJ1-6; 9 bases line up with TRBD1. The CDR3 totals 14 residues. Losses at the gene ends were 6 bases for V and 6 bases for J; bases not matched to a gene: 3. Germline V lookup: CDR1 KGHSH, CDR2 LQKENI. The CDR3 DNA reads as TGTGCCAGCTCGCGGGACAGGGTTAATTCACCCCTCCACTTT. It specifies CASSRDRVNSPLHF.

The table lists this clone with a few counts. The V call is TRBV6-6, the J call TRBJ1-2, with D hard to call. The CDR3 length is 13 residues. Germline V lookup: CDR1 MNHNY, CDR2 SVGAGI (reference sequence). The germline V and J ends were trimmed by 10 bases and 2 bases, with 14 bases remaining between them. CDR3 DNA sequence: TGTGCCACCTCTCCTGGGGTAAACTATGGCTACACCTTC. Translating gives CATSPGVNYGYTF.

The chain couples TRBV7-2 to TRBJ2-3; D unresolved. Germline CDR1 reads SGHTA; CDR2 reads FQGNSA. Deletions cut 1 base from V and 4 bases from J, with 9 bases between. CDR3 length: 14 amino acids. The DNA for the CDR3 is TGTGCCAGCAGCTTAGGGGCGCCCCCAGATACGCAGTATTTT. Translation gives CASSLGAPPDTQYF. Based on the CDR3 plus reference TRBV7-2 and TRBJ2-3, the full variable domain is GAGVSQSPSNKVTEKGKDVELRCDPISGHTALYWYRQSLGQGLEFLIYFQGNSAPDKSGLPSDRFSAERTGGSVSTLTIQRTQQEDSAVYLCASSLGAPPDTQYFGPGTRLTVL.

This chain uses TRBV2 with TRBJ2-2; D gene uncertain. The CDR3 consists of 14 residues. V lost 6 bases, J lost 4 bases, and 12 bases lay in between. Germline CDR1 is SNHLY and CDR2 is FYNNEI. The CDR3 region has the DNA TGTGCCAGCAGAGTCGGAGCCCCCACCGGGGAGCTGTTTTTT. Residues: CASRVGAPTGELFF.

The V call is TRBV4-2, the J call TRBJ1-5; D uncertain. The V end lost 0 bases, the J end lost 4 bases, and 10 bases lay between the germline ends. CDR3 length: 15 residues. In germline, CDR1 is LGHNA, CDR2 YNFKEQ. The chain's CDR3 is CASSQDLAENQPQHF. In DNA, the CDR3 is TGTGCCAGCAGCCAAGATCTGGCAGAGAATCAGCCCCAGCATTTT.

J is TRBJ2-7 and V is TRBV20-1; 8 bases align to TRBD2. V was pared by 3 bases and J by 6 bases, with 7 bases of the junction left unmatched. The germline V gene encodes CDR1 DFQATT and CDR2 SNEGSKA (reference sequence). The CDR3 loop spans 13 amino acids. CDR3 coding DNA: TGCAGTGCTAGTAGCGGGAACGCGGGCGAGCAGTACTTC. Its protein product is CSASSGNAGEQYF.

This chain uses TRBV7-2 with TRBJ2-7; no clear D. Germline V gene data show CDR1 as SGHTA and CDR2 as FQGNSA. V dropped 5 bases and J dropped 6 bases, with 11 bases sitting between them. The CDR3 has 12 amino acids. The DNA for the CDR3 is TGTGCCAGCAGCCCCAACTTTATCGAGCAGTACTTC. Its translation is CASSPNFIEQYF.

This clone turned up a few times. This CDR3 reads CASSFPMQSSYNSPLHF. The CDR3 DNA reads as TGTGCCAGCAGCTTTCCAATGCAGAGCTCCTATAATTCACCCCTCCACTTT. This rearrangement joins TRBV7-8 to TRBJ1-6, with no clear D. The CDR3 contains 17 residues. The germline gives CDR1 SGHVS, CDR2 FQNEAQ. With 3 bases removed from V and 0 bases from J, the gap between germline ends came to 12 bases.

The chain is built from TRBV2 and TRBJ2-2; possibly TRBD1 for D (5 bases). V lost 6 bases and J 4 bases, leaving 12 bases between the germline ends. CDR1 is SNHLY, CDR2 FYNNEI, per germline. CDR3 length equals 14 residues. The CDR3 nucleotides are TGTGCCAGCAGCTTACAGGACATCACCGGGGAGCTGTTTTTT. It specifies CASSLQDITGELFF.